The 18 T cell receptor beta chains given below trace back to one sample, sequenced in a study of OX40 agonist ivuxolimab in advanced cancers. The library was prepared using the immunoSEQ multiplex PCR assay. Drawn from immuneACCESS, this table holds only the in-frame rearrangements with V and J called that TCRdb kept. Clones are partly lost; checked studies trace under half to an unresolved V gene and leave the rest unexplained. The sample records 65,000 to 95,000 clones, roughly 84% of which are singletons. The ten largest clones represent 6.2% of the sample. Here the sequenced sample was CD4+ or CD8+ T cells sorted from blood, taken in a trial of the OX40 agonist ivuxolimab. These receptors all stem from an adult with an advanced solid tumor such as melanoma, head and neck, liver or kidney cancer.

The gene calls are TRBV27 and TRBJ2-7; 11 bases are shared with TRBD1. Losses at the gene ends were 4 bases for V and 6 bases for J; bases not matched to a gene: 5. Germline V gene sequence: CDR1 MNHEY, CDR2 SMNVEV (reference sequence). The CDR3 length is 14 residues. As DNA, the CDR3 is TGTGCCAGCAGTTGGGGACAGGGGGGAGGCGAGCAGTACTTC. This codes for CASSWGQGGGEQYF.

The chain carries TRBV6-5 and TRBJ1-2, with D uncertain. Trimming took 6 bases from V and 4 from J, leaving 15 bases between them. CDR1 and CDR2 (germline): MNHEY, SVGAGI. CDR3 length equals 14 residues. The CDR3 sequence: CASSLAGNPYGYTF. In nucleotides, the CDR3 is TGTGCCAGCAGCCTCGCCGGGAACCCCTATGGCTACACCTTC.

The chain joins TRBV7-8 to TRBJ2-2; tentatively, D is TRBD1 (6 bases). The CDR3 is made up of 15 amino acids. CDR1 and CDR2 (germline): SGHVS, FQNEAQ. The ends were cut back, 2 bases at V and 7 bases at J, with 14 bases in the middle. CDR3 nucleotide sequence: TGTGCCAGCAGCTTAAGGGGGTCAGGACGCGGGGAGCTGTTTTTT. It translates to CASSLRGSGRGELFF.

The chain couples TRBV5-5 to TRBJ2-2, with 12 nucleotides matching TRBD1. The CDR3 has 16 amino acids. Per germline, CDR1 SGHKS and CDR2 YYEKEE (reference sequence). With 4 bases clipped from V and 4 bases from J, the junction kept 5 bases outside the gene matches. In DNA, the CDR3 is TGTGCCAGCAGCGTTCCGGGACAGGGGGCCACCGGGGAGCTGTTTTTT. Its protein is CASSVPGQGATGELFF.

The chain recombines TRBV28 with TRBJ2-3; D is unresolved. V lost 2 bases, J lost 7 bases, and 16 bases lay in between. The CDR3 runs 15 residues. Germline loops: CDR1 MDHEN, CDR2 SYDVKM. The CDR3 here is CASSLKGNRAYTQYF. The DNA of the CDR3 is TGTGCCAGCAGTTTAAAAGGGAATAGAGCATATACGCAGTATTTT.

The chain couples TRBV5-1 to TRBJ1-2; D gene ambiguous. Germline V gene sequence: CDR1 SGHRS, CDR2 YFSETQ. Trimming took off 4 bases at V and 4 bases at J, with 20 bases between the two ends. The CDR3 has 16 residues. The CDR3 nucleotides read TGCGCCAGCAGCCCCAGCGGCACCAGAGGAAGCTATGGCTACACCTTC. As protein: CASSPSGTRGSYGYTF.

This clone occurred a few times. The chain has TRBV11-3 and TRBJ2-1; tentatively, D is TRBD2 (6 bases). CDR1 and CDR2 from the germline V gene are SGHNT and YENEEA. The CDR3 consists of 13 residues. Trimming took 4 bases from V and 9 from J, leaving 13 bases between them. The CDR3 DNA follows: TGTGCCAGCAGCTCCCTCGCGGGGAGTGAGCAGTTCTTC. It translates to CASSSLAGSEQFF.

This chain connects TRBV7-7 to TRBJ1-5, with a possible D match to TRBD1 (5 bases). The CDR3 spans 14 residues. The V end was cut by 5 bases, the J end by 9 bases, with 17 bases between. Germline loops: CDR1 SSHAT, CDR2 FNYEAQ (reference sequence). The CDR3 nucleotides read TGTGCCAGCAGCCCTGGGGCAGGGTTATCGCCCCAGCATTTT. It encodes CASSPGAGLSPQHF. Complete variable domain (other parts from reference TRBV7-7 and TRBJ1-5): GAGVSQSPRYKVTKRGQDVTLRCDPISSHATLYWYQQALGQGPEFLTYFNYEAQPDKSGLPSDRFSAERPEGSISTLTIQRTEQRDSAMYRCASSPGAGLSPQHFGDGTRLSIL.

CDR3 nucleotides: TGTGCCAGCAGTCCAGGGGTATCCTACAATGAGCAGTTCTTC. Amino acid sequence: CASSPGVSYNEQFF. This chain joins TRBV6-5 and TRBJ2-1; D is perhaps TRBD1 (6 bases). The CDR3 covers 14 residues. V was pared by 5 bases and J by 1 base, with 9 bases between. Germline V gene lookup returns CDR1 MNHEY and CDR2 SVGAGI.

This clone was detected a few times. The rearrangement uses TRBV5-1 and TRBJ1-4; 8 bases are a match to TRBD1. The CDR3 is 14 amino acids. After removal of 3 bases from V and 6 bases from J, the junction contained 4 bases not matched to a gene. Germline lookup yields CDR1 SGHRS and CDR2 YFSETQ. The CDR3 nucleotides are TGCGCCAGCAGCTCGGGACAGGCAGATGAAAAACTGTTTTTT. Protein: CASSSGQADEKLFF.

The chain joins TRBV5-1 to TRBJ2-7, with D hard to call. Germline CDR1 is SGHRS and CDR2 is YFSETQ. V shed 0 bases and J shed 6 bases, with 16 bases lying between them. The CDR3 runs 15 residues. CDR3 residues: CASSLAKMGTGEQYF. The CDR3 DNA sequence: TGCGCCAGCAGCTTGGCCAAGATGGGTACTGGCGAGCAGTACTTC.

This chain connects TRBV11-1 to TRBJ2-2; D gene uncertain. Trimming pared 1 base from V and 4 bases from J, leaving 4 bases between. The CDR3 contains 13 residues. Looked up from germline, CDR1 is SGHAT and CDR2 is FQDESV (reference sequence). The chain's CDR3 is CASSLGGTGELFF. In nucleotides, the CDR3 is TGTGCCAGCAGCTTAGGAGGCACCGGGGAGCTGTTTTTT. Full variable domain (outside the CDR3, taken from reference TRBV11-1 and TRBJ2-2): EAEVAQSPRYKITEKSQAVAFWCDPISGHATLYWYRQILGQGPELLVQFQDESVVDDSQLPKDRFSAERLKGVDSTLKIQPAELGDSAMYLCASSLGGTGELFFGEGSRLTVL.

This clone was picked up one time. The rearrangement joins TRBV6-1 to TRBJ1-6, with D uncertain. The germline V gene encodes CDR1 MNHNS and CDR2 SASEGT. The CDR3 consists of 15 residues. V lost 1 base, J lost 7 bases, and 11 bases lay in between. CDR3 in amino acids: CASSEVPDPNSPLHF. DNA of the CDR3: TGTGCCAGCAGTGAAGTTCCGGATCCAAATTCACCCCTCCACTTT.

The rearrangement links TRBV19 to TRBJ1-3; D gene unclear. Germline CDR1 reads LNHDA; CDR2 reads SQIVND (reference sequence). This CDR3 contains 13 residues. The V and J ends lost 7 bases and 3 bases respectively, with 10 bases between them. Here the CDR3 DNA reads TGTGCCAGTACTGCGTCCGTTGGAAACACCATATATTTT. Translating it yields CASTASVGNTIYF.

V usage is TRBV5-1 and J usage is TRBJ1-1; D is perhaps TRBD1 (5 bases). Per the germline V gene, CDR1 is SGHRS and CDR2 is YFSETQ. V lost 4 bases, J lost 1 base, and 14 bases lay in between. The CDR3 covers 15 residues. The chain's CDR3 is CASSGGGAGNTEAFF. CDR3 coding DNA: TGCGCCAGCAGCGGGGGAGGGGCAGGGAACACTGAAGCTTTCTTT.

The chain joins TRBV15 to TRBJ1-1, with 10 bases matching TRBD1. The CDR3 runs to 16 residues. V trimming: 0 bases; J trimming: 5 bases; junction bases outside the gene matches: 6. Looked up from germline, CDR1 is LNHNV and CDR2 is YYDKDF (reference sequence). CDR3 nucleotides: TGTGCCACCAGCAGAGACGACAGGGGGCTTGGTACTGAAGCTTTCTTT. The encoded protein is CATSRDDRGLGTEAFF.

CDR3 sequence reads: CSVVSQGSNQPQHF. CDR3 in DNA: TGCAGCGTTGTGTCCCAGGGAAGCAATCAGCCCCAGCATTTT. This chain uses TRBV29-1 with TRBJ1-5; TRBD1 might be the D (5 bases). CDR1 and CDR2 from the germline V gene are SQVTM and ANQGSEA. This CDR3 is built from 14 residues. Trimming cost V 4 bases and J 1 base, with 11 bases left between them.

The chain uses TRBV2 and TRBJ2-5, with 10 bases matching TRBD1. Trimming took 7 bases from V and 2 from J; bases not matched to a gene: 7. The germline V gene encodes CDR1 SNHLY and CDR2 FYNNEI. The CDR3 has 15 residues. The CDR3 DNA is TGTGCCAGCATCCGGGACAGGGGACTACAAGAGACCCAGTACTTC. It translates to CASIRDRGLQETQYF.